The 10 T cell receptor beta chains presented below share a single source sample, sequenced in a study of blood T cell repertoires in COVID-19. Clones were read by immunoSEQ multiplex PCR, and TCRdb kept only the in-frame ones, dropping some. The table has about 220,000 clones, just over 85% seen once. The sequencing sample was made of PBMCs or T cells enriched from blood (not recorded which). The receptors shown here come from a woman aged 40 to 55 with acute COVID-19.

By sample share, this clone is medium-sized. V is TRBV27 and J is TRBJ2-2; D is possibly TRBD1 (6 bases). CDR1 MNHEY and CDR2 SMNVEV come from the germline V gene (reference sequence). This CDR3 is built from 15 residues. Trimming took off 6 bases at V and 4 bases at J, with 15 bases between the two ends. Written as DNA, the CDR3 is TGTGCCAGCAGATCCGGGACAATACCCACCGGGGAGCTGTTTTTT. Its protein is CASRSGTIPTGELFF.

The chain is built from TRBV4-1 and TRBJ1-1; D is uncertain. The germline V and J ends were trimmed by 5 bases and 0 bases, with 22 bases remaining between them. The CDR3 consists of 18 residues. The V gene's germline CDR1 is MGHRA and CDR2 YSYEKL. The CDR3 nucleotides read TGCGCCAGCAGCAAACTAGCAGCCGCTAATAGCATGAACACTGAAGCTTTCTTT. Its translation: CASSKLAAANSMNTEAFF.

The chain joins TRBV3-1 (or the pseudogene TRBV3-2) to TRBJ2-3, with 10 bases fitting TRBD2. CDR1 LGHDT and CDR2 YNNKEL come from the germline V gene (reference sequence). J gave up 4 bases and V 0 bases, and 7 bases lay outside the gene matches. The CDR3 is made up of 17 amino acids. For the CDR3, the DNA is TGTGCCAGCAGCCAAGATCTAAGCGGGGGGGCCGCAGATACGCAGTATTTT. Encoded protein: CASSQDLSGGAADTQYF.

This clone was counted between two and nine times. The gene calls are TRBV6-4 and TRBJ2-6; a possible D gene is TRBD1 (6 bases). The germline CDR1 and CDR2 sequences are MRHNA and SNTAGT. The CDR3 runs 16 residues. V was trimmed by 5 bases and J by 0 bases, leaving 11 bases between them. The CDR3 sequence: CASSPGDYSGANVLTF. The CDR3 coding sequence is TGTGCCAGCAGTCCAGGGGATTACTCTGGGGCCAACGTCCTGACTTTC.

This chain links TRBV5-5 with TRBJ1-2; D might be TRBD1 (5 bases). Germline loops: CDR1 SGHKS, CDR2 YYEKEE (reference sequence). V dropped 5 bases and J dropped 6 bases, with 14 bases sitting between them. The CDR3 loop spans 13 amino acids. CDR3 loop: CASRSQGRDGYTF. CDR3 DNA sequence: TGTGCCAGCAGATCCCAGGGAAGGGATGGCTACACCTTC.

CDR3 region: CASSPAGLWLRHYNEQFF. In DNA form, the CDR3 reads TGCGCCAGCAGCCCAGCGGGGCTTTGGCTTAGACACTACAATGAGCAGTTCTTC. V usage is TRBV4-3 and J usage is TRBJ2-1; 7 nucleotides line up with TRBD2. V lost 4 bases and J lost 3; bases outside the gene matches: 15. The CDR3 is 18 amino acids. The V gene's germline CDR1 is LGHNA and CDR2 YSLEER.

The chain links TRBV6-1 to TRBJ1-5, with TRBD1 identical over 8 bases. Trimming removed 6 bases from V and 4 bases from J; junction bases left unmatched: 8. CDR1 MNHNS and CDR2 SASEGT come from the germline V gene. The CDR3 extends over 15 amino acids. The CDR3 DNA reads TGTGCCAGCAGGGACGGGACAGGTGGTAATCAGCCCCAGCATTTT. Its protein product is CASRDGTGGNQPQHF.

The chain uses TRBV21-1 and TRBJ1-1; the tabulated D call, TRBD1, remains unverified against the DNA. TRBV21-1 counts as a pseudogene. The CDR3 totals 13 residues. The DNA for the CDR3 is TGTGCCAGCAGCAAACCAGGGGTCCCTGAAGCTTTCTTT. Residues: CASSKPGVPEAFF.

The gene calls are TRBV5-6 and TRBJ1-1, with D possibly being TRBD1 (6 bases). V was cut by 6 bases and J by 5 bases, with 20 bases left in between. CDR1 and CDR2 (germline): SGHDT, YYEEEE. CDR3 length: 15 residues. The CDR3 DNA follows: TGTGCCAGCACCTCGCGCTGGAAGGGGGGGACTGAAGCTTTCTTT. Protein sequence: CASTSRWKGGTEAFF.

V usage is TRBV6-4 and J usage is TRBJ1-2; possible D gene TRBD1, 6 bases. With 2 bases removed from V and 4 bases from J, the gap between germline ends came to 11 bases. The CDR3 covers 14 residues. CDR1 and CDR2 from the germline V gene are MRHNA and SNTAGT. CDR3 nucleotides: TGTGCCAGCAGTGACCAAGTAGGGGGCTATGGCTACACCTTC. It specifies CASSDQVGGYGYTF.